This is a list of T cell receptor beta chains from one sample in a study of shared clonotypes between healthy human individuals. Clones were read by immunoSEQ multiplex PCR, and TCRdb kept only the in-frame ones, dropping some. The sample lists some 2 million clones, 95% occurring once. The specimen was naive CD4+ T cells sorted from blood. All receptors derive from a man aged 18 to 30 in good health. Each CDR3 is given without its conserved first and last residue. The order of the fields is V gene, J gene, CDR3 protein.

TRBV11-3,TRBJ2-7,ASSLDPPLTSGRRGEQY
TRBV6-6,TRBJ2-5,ASNTRTGLQETQY
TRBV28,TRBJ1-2,ASSPPVQGQGGYT
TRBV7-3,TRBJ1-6,APSHSRAGRNSPLH
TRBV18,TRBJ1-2,ASSPPSVVRYGYT
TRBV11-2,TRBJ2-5,ASSLDRTRPETQY
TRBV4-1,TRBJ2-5,ASSQVASETQY
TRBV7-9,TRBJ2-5,ASSPTRLAEKETQY
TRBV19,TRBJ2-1,ATLQNENNEQF
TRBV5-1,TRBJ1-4,ASSLEGAGEKLF
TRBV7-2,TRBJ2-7,ASSRTSGAYEQY
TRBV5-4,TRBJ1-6,ASSSTAQGHSPLH
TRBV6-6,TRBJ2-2,ASRAGANTGELF
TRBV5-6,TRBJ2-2,ASSWGAGSTGELF
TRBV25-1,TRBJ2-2,ASSDGREGVIGELF
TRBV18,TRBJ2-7,ASSPDSGTHYYEQY
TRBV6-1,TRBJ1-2,ASINRGARYGYT
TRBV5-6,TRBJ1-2,ASDSGPGGGGPGYT
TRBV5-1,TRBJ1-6,ASSLDITYNSPLH
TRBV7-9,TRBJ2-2,ASSLAASTGELF
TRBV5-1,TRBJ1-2,ASSLDGSTYGYT
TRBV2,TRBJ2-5,ASSWDRGSETQY
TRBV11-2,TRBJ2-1,ASSTRTGNEQF
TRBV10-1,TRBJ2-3,ASSETGVLTDTQY
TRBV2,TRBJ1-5,ASSEAPQPQH
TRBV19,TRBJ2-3,AISVADTQY
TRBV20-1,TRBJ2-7,SATRGHEQY
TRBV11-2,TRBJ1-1,ASSTGRVVMNTEAF
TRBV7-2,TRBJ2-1,ASSLTSGLYNEQF